A selection of T cell receptor beta chains follows, all from one sample in a study of blood T cell repertoires in COVID-19. Produced via immunoSEQ multiplex PCR; TCRdb's table is partial and in-frame only. Of 150,000 to 200,000 clones in the sample, roughly four fifths were seen once. What was sequenced was peripheral blood. The receptors were gathered from a woman older than 75 with acute or convalescent COVID-19. Both conserved end residues are part of each CDR3. D genes are given only for firm matches. A clone size is listed for some rows: how often the clone was seen (once, few, many), or a class if it is expanded.

D gene: TRBD1; clone size: few; J gene: TRBJ2-7; V gene: TRBV5-1; CDR3 protein: CASSIQGTYEQYF; CDR3 DNA: TGCGCCAGCAGCATACAGGGGACCTACGAGCAGTACTTC
D gene: TRBD1; clone size: once; J gene: TRBJ1-2; V gene: TRBV9; CDR3 protein: CASTKGQGYGGYTF; CDR3 DNA: TGTGCCAGCACTAAAGGACAGGGTTATGGTGGCTACACCTTC
D gene: NA; clone size: NA; J gene: TRBJ1-2; V gene: TRBV5-1; CDR3 protein: CASSLQGQGFGYTF; CDR3 DNA: TGCGCCAGCAGCTTGCAGGGGCAGGGCTTCGGCTACACCTTC
D gene: NA; clone size: NA; J gene: TRBJ1-2; V gene: TRBV3-1/TRBV3-2; CDR3 protein: CASSQDLQFYGYTF; CDR3 DNA: TGTGCCAGCAGCCAAGATCTACAGTTTTATGGCTACACCTTC
D gene: TRBD1; clone size: NA; J gene: TRBJ2-1; V gene: TRBV18; CDR3 protein: CASSPPQLDRIHEQFF; CDR3 DNA: TGTGCCAGCTCCCCCCCCCAGCTGGACAGGATCCATGAGCAGTTCTTC
D gene: NA; clone size: NA; J gene: TRBJ1-2; V gene: TRBV7-9; CDR3 protein: CASSSFKGRTSNYGYTF; CDR3 DNA: TGTGCCAGCAGCTCATTTAAGGGGCGGACGTCTAACTATGGCTACACCTTC
D gene: TRBD1; clone size: NA; J gene: TRBJ1-6; V gene: TRBV27; CDR3 protein: CASSTGTGYGSPLHF; CDR3 DNA: TGTGCCAGCAGTACGGGGACAGGTTACGGTTCACCCCTCCACTTT
D gene: TRBD1; clone size: NA; J gene: TRBJ1-1; V gene: TRBV23-1; CDR3 protein: CASRLQGFLGVNTEAFF; CDR3 DNA: TGCGCCAGCAGACTACAGGGGTTCCTCGGGGTGAACACTGAAGCTTTCTTT
D gene: NA; clone size: NA; J gene: TRBJ1-4; V gene: TRBV5-5; CDR3 protein: CANRPGEKLFF; CDR3 DNA: TGTGCCAACAGACCGGGTGAAAAACTGTTTTTT
D gene: TRBD1; clone size: NA; J gene: TRBJ2-1; V gene: TRBV7-9; CDR3 protein: CASSPRTGVYNEQFF; CDR3 DNA: TGTGCCAGCAGCCCCCGGACAGGGGTGTACAATGAGCAGTTCTTC
D gene: NA; clone size: NA; J gene: TRBJ1-3; V gene: TRBV5-1; CDR3 protein: CASSLGAGFSGNTIYF; CDR3 DNA: TGCGCCAGCAGCTTGGGGGCAGGCTTCTCTGGAAACACCATATATTTT
D gene: NA; clone size: NA; J gene: TRBJ1-5; V gene: TRBV24-1; CDR3 protein: CATSDLLELYQPQHF; CDR3 DNA: TGTGCCACCAGTGATTTGTTGGAGCTCTATCAGCCCCAGCATTTT
D gene: NA; clone size: NA; J gene: TRBJ2-1; V gene: TRBV25-1; CDR3 protein: CASSDMDTRLGQFF; CDR3 DNA: TGTGCCAGCAGTGACATGGACACACGCTTGGGGCAGTTCTTC
D gene: TRBD2; clone size: NA; J gene: TRBJ2-3; V gene: TRBV3-1/TRBV3-2; CDR3 protein: CASSQVTSGLGADTQYF; CDR3 DNA: TGTGCCAGCAGCCAAGTCACTAGCGGCCTAGGGGCAGATACGCAGTATTTT
D gene: TRBD2; clone size: NA; J gene: TRBJ2-7; V gene: TRBV13; CDR3 protein: CASSPIAGPPYEQYF; CDR3 DNA: TGTGCCAGCAGCCCAATAGCGGGACCCCCCTACGAGCAGTACTTC
D gene: NA; clone size: NA; J gene: TRBJ2-1; V gene: TRBV7-8; CDR3 protein: CASSLGISSYNEQFF; CDR3 DNA: TGTGCCAGCAGCTTGGGCATAAGCTCCTACAATGAGCAGTTCTTC
D gene: NA; clone size: NA; J gene: TRBJ2-3; V gene: TRBV7-9; CDR3 protein: CASSLLVSTDTQYF; CDR3 DNA: TGTGCCAGCAGCTTATTAGTCTCCACAGATACGCAGTATTTT